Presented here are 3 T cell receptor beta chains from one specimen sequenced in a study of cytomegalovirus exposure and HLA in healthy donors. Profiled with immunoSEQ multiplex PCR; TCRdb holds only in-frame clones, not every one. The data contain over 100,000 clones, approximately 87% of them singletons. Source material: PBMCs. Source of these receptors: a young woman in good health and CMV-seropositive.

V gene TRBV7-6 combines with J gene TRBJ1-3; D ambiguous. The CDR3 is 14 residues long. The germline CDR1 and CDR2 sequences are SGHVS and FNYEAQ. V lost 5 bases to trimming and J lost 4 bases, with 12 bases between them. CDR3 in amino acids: CASSAGQSGNTIYF. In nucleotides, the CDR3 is TGTGCCAGCAGCGCAGGTCAATCAGGAAACACCATATATTTT. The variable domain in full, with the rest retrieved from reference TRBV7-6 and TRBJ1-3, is GAGVSQSPRYKVTKRGQDVALRCDPISGHVSLYWYRQALGQGPEFLTYFNYEAQQDKSGLPNDRFSAERPEGSISTLTIQRTEQRDSAMYRCASSAGQSGNTIYFGEGSWLTVV.

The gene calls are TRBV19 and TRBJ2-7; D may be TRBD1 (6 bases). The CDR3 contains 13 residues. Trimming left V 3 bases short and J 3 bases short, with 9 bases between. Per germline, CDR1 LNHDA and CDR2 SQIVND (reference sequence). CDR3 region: CASSIKQGYEQYF. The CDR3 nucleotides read TGTGCCAGTAGTATTAAACAGGGCTACGAGCAGTACTTC.

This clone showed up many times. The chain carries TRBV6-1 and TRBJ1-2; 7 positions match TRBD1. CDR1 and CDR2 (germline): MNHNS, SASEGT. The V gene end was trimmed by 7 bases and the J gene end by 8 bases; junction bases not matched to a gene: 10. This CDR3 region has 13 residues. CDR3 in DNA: TGTGCCAGCAAGCTAGGACAGGCGGAGGGCTACACCTTC. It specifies CASKLGQAEGYTF.